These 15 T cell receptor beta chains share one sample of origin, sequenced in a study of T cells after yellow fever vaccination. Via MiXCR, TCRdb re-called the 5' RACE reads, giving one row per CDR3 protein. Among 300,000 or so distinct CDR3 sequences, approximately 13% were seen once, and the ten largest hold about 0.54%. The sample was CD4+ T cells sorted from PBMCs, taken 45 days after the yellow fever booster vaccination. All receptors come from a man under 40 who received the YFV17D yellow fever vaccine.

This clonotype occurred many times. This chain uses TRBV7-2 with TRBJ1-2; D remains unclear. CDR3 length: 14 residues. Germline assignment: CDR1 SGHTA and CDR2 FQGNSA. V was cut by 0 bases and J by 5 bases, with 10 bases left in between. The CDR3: CASSLAALNYGYTF. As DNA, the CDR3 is TGTGCCAGCAGCTTAGCTGCGCTTAATTATGGCTACACCTTC.

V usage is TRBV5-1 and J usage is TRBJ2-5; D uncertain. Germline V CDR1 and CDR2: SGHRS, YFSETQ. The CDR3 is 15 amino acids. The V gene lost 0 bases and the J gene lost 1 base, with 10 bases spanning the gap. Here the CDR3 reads CASSLASVAQETQYF. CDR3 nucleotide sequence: TGCGCCAGCAGCTTGGCCTCGGTTGCCCAAGAGACCCAGTACTTC.

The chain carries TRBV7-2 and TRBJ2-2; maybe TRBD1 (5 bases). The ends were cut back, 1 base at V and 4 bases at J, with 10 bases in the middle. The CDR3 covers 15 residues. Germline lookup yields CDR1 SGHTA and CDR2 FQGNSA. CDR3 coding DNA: TGTGCCAGCAGCTTAGTAGGGGATTTCACCGGGGAGCTGTTTTTT. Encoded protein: CASSLVGDFTGELFF.

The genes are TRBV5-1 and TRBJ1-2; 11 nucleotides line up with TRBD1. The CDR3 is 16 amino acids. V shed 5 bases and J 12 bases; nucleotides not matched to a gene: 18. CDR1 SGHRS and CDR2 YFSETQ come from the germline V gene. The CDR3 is CASRLPLPGQGGDDTF. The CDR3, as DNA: TGCGCCAGCAGACTTCCCCTACCGGGACAGGGGGGGGATGACACCTTC.

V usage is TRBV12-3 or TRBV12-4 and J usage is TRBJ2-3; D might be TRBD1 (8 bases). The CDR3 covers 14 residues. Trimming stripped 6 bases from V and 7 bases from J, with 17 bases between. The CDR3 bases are TGTGCCAGCAGCACCGGACAGGGAGGGAATACGCAGTATTTT. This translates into CASSTGQGGNTQYF.

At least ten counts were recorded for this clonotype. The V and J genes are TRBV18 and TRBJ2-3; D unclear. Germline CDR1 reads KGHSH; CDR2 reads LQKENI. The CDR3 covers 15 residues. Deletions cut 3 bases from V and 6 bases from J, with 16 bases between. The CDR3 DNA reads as TGTGCCAGCTCACCTGCGAGTTCTTCGGTGGATACGCAGTATTTT. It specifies CASSPASSSVDTQYF.

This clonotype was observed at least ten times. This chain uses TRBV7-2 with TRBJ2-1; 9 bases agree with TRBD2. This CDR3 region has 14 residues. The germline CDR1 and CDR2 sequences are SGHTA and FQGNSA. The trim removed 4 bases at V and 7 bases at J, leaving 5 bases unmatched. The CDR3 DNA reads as TGTGCCAGCAGCTCCGGACTAGCGAGTAATGAGCAGTTCTTC. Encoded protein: CASSSGLASNEQFF. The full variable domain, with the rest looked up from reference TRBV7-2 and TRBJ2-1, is GAGVSQSPSNKVTEKGKDVELRCDPISGHTALYWYRQSLGQGLEFLIYFQGNSAPDKSGLPSDRFSAERTGGSVSTLTIQRTQQEDSAVYLCASSSGLASNEQFFGPGTRLTVL.

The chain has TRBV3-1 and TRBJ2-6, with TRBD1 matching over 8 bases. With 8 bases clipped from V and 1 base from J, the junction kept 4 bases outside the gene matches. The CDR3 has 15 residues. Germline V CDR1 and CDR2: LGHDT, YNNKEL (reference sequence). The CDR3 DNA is TGTGCCAGCTCGTGGACAGGGTCTGGGGCCAACGTCCTGACTTTC. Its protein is CASSWTGSGANVLTF.

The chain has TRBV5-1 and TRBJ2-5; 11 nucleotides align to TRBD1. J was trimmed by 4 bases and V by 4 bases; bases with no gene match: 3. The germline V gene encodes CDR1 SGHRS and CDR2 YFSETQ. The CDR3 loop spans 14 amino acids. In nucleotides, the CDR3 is TGCGCCAGCAGCGGACAGGGGGCTGGAGAGACCCAGTACTTC. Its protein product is CASSGQGAGETQYF. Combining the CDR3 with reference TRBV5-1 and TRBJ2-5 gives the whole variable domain KAGVTQTPRYLIKTRGQQVTLSCSPISGHRSVSWYQQTPGQGLQFLFEYFSETQRNKGNFPGRFSGRQFSNSRSEMNVSTLELGDSALYLCASSGQGAGETQYFGPGTRLLVL.

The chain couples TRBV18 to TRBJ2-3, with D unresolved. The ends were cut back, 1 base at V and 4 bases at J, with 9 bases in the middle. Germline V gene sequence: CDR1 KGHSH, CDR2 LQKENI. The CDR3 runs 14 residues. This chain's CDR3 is CASSPLPAPDTQYF. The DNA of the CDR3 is TGTGCCAGCTCACCACTCCCGGCCCCAGATACGCAGTATTTT.

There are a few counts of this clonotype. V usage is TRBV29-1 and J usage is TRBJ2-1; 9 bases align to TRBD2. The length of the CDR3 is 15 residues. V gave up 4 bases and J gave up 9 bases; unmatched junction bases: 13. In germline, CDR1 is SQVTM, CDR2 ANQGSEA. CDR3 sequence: CSVAFLVAGAGEQFF. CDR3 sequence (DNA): TGCAGCGTTGCCTTTCTGGTAGCGGGAGCCGGTGAGCAGTTCTTC.

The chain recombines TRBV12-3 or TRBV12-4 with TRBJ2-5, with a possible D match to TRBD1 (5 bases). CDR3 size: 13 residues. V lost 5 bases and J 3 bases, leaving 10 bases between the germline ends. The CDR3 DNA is TGTGCCAGCAGTCCGACAGTGGAAGAGACCCAGTACTTC. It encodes CASSPTVEETQYF.

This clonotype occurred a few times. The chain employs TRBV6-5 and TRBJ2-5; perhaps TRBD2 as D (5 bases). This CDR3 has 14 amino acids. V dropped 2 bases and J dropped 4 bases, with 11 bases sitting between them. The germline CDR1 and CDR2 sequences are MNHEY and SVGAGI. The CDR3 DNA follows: TGTGCCAGCAGTTACCCCGGGGAAGGAGAGACCCAGTACTTC. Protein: CASSYPGEGETQYF.

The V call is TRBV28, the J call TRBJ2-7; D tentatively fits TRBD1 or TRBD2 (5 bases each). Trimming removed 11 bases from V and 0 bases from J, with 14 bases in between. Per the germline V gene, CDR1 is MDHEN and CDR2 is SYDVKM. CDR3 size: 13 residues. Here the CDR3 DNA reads TGTGCCTGCTCGGTAGGGACCTCCTACGAGCAGTACTTC. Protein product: CACSVGTSYEQYF.

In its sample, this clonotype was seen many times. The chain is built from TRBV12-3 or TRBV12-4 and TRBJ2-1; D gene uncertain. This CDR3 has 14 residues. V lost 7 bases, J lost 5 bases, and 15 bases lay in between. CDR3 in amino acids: CASNSAPKNNEQFF. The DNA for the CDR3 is TGTGCCAGCAATTCTGCCCCCAAGAACAATGAGCAGTTCTTC.